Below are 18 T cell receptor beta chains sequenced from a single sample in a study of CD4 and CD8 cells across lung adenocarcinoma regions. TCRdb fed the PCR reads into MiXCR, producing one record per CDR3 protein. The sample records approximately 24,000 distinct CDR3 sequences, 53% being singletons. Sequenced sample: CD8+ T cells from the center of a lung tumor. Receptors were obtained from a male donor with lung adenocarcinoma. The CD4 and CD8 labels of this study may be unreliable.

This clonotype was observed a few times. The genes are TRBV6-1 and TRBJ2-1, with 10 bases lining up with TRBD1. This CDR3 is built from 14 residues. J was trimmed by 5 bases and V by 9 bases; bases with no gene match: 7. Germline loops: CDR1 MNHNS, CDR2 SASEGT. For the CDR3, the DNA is TGTGCCAGTTTCGGGACAGGGGAACACAATGAGCAGTTCTTC. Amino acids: CASFGTGEHNEQFF.

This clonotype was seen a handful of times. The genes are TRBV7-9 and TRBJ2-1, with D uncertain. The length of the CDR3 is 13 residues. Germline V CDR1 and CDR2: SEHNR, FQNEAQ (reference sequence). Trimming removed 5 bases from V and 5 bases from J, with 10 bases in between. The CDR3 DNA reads TGTGCCAGCAGCCGGAGTGGGAACAATGAGCAGTTCTTC. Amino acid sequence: CASSRSGNNEQFF.

The CDR3 nucleotides are TGTGCCAGCAGCCCAGGTCAAAGGGATTCACCCCTCCACTTT. Protein product: CASSPGQRDSPLHF. This chain links TRBV7-6 with TRBJ1-6, with D hard to call. This CDR3 is built from 14 residues. V was pared by 5 bases and J by 8 bases, with 13 bases between. Germline CDR1 SGHVS, CDR2 FNYEAQ.

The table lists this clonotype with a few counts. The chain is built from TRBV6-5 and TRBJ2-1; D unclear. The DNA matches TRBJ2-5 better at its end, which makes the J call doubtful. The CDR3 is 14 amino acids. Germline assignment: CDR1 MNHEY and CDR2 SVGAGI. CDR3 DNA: TGTGCCAGCAGTTATGGACCTTCCCAAGAGACCCAGTACTTC. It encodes CASSYGPSQETQYF.

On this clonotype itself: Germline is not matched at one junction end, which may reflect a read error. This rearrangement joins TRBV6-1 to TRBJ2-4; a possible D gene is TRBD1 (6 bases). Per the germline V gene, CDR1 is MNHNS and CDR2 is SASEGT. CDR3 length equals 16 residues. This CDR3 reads CASGEVGGGDKDTQYF. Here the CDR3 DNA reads TGTGCCAGCGGTGAAGTTGGGGGCGGTGACAAAGACACCCAGTACTTC.

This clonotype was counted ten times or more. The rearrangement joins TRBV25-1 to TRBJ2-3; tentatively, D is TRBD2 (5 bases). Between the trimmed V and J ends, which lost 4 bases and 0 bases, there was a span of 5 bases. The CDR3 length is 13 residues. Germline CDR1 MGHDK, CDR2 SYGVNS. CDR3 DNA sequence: TGTGCCAGCAGTGGACTAAGCACAGATACGCAGTATTTT. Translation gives CASSGLSTDTQYF.

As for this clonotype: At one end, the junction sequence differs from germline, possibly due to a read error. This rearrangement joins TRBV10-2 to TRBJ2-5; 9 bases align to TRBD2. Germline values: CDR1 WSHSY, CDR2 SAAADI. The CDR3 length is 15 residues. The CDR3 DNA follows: TGCGCCAGGGGGCGGGGGGGCCGGGACACAGAGACGCAGTACTTC. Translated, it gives CARGRGGRDTETQYF.

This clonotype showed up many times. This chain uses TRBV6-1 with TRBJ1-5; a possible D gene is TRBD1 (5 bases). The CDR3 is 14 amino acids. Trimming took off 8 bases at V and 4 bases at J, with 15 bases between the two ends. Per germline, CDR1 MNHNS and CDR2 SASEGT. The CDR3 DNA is TGTGCCAGCGGAGAGGCAGGGAAGAATCAGCCCCAGCATTTT. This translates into CASGEAGKNQPQHF.

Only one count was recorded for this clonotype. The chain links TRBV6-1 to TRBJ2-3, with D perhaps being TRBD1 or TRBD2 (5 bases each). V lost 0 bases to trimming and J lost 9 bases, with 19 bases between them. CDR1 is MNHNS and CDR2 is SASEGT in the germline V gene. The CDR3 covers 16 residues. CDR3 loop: CASSEAGAVSQDTQYF. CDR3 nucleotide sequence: TGTGCCAGCAGTGAAGCCGGGGCAGTGAGTCAAGACACGCAGTATTTT.

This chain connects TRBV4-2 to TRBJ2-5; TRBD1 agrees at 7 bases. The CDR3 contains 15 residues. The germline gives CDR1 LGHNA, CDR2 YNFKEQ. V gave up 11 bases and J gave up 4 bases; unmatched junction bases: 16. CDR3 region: CAAGQGGRGRETQYF. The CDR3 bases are TGTGCCGCGGGCCAAGGGGGCCGTGGAAGAGAGACCCAGTACTTC.

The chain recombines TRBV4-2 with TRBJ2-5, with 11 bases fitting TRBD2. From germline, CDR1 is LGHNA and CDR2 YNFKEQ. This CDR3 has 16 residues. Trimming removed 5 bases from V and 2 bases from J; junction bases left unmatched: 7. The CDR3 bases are TGTGCCAGCAGCGCCTCTAGCGGGGGGACTCAAGAGACCCAGTACTTC. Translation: CASSASSGGTQETQYF.

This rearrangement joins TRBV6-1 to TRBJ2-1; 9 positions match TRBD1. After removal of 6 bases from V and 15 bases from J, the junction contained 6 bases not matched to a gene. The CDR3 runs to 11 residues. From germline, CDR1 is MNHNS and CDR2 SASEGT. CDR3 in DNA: TGTGCCAGCAGGGCCGGGACAGGGTGGTTCTTC. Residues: CASRAGTGWFF.

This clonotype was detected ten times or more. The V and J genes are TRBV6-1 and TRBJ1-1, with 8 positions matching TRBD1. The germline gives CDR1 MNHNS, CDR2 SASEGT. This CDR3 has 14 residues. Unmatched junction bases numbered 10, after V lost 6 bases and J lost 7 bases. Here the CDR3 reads CASRTQGAGIEAFF. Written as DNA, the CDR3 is TGTGCCAGCAGAACCCAGGGGGCGGGCATTGAAGCTTTCTTT.

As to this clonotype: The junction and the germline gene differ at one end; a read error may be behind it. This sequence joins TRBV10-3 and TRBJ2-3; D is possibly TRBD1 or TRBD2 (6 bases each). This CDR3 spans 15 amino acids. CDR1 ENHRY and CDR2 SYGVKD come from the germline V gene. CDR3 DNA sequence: TGTGCCACGGGTTACGGGGGCGGGGACGAAGATACCCAGTATTTC. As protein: CATGYGGGDEDTQYF.

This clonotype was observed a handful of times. The CDR3 DNA reads TGTGCCTGGAGACGAGGCTATGGCTACACCTTC. This codes for CAWRRGYGYTF. The rearrangement uses TRBV30 and TRBJ1-2; D gene uncertain. V dropped 3 bases and J dropped 4 bases, with 6 bases sitting between them. CDR3 size: 11 residues. In germline, CDR1 is GTSNPN, CDR2 SVGIG (reference sequence).

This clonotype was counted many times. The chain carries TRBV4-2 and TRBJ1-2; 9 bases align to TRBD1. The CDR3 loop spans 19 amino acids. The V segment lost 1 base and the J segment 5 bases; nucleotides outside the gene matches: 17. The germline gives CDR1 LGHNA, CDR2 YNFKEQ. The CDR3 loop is CASSQVSGGYQTGGYGYTF. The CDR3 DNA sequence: TGTGCCAGCAGCCAAGTGTCGGGTGGTTATCAGACAGGGGGGTATGGCTACACCTTC.

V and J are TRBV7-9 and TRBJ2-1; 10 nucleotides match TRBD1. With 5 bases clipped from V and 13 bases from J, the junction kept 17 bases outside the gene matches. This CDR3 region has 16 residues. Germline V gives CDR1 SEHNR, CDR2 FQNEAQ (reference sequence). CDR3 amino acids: CASSTGTGVAQETQFF. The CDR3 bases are TGTGCCAGCAGCACCGGGACAGGGGTCGCCCAAGAGACCCAGTTCTTC.

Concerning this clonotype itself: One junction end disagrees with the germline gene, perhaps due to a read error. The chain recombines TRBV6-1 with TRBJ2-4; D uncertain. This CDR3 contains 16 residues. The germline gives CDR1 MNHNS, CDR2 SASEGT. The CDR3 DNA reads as TGTCCCAGCCGCCCATCCCCCCACGGAGCCAAAGACATTCAGTACTTC. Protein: CPSRPSPHGAKDIQYF.